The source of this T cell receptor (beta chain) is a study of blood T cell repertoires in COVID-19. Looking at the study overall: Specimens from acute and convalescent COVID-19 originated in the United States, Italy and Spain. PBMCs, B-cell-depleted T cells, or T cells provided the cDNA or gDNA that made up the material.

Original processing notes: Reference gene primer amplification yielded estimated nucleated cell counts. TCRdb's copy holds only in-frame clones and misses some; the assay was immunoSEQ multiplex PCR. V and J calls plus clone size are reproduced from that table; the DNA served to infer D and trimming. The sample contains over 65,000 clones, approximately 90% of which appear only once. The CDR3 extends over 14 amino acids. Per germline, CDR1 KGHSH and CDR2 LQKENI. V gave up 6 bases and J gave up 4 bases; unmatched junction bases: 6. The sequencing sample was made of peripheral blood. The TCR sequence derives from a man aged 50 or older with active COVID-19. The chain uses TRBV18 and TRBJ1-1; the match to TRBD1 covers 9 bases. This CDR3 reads CASSGDRVVTEAFF. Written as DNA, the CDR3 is TGTGCCAGCTCGGGGGACAGGGTTGTCACTGAAGCTTTCTTT.